The present entry profiles one T cell receptor beta chain with its context. These data originate in a study of T-cell reconstitution after alpha-beta-depleted transplantation in children. Molecular barcoding with unique molecular identifiers was used for the TCRbeta library. TCRdb reanalysed the PCR reads using MiXCR and keeps one entry per CDR3 protein. The sample has around 600,000 distinct CDR3 sequences, roughly 23% seen once; the top ten hold less than 15%. Germline CDR1 reads SGHRS; CDR2 reads YFSETQ. Trimming removed 4 bases from V and 4 bases from J; junction bases left unmatched: 5. There are 14 residues in the CDR3.

The starting material was PBMCs, mostly from graft donor cells, obtained 360 days after TCRalphabeta/CD19-depleted stem cell transplant. The TCR sequence derives from a boy under two years old who had a stem cell transplant for acute myeloid leukemia, so the T cells may come from the graft donor. V is TRBV5-1 and J is TRBJ2-3; TRBD1 agrees at 8 bases. The CDR3 nucleotides are TGCGCCAGCAGCAGCGGACAGGGACCAGATACGCAGTATTTT. Its translation: CASSSGQGPDTQYF.